The next 23 T cell receptor beta chains were all read from a single sample in a study of T cell repertoires in cytomegalovirus infection. TCRdb analysed the reads with MiXCR anew, one entry per CDR3 protein. In the table there are some 180,000 distinct CDR3 sequences, about 15% of which are singletons. The specimen was CD8+ T cells from PBMCs. The receptors were gathered from a human donor in good health (CMV status not recorded). Some clones in this sample may be carry-over from other donors' samples.

This clonotype was counted between two and nine times. V is TRBV28 and J is TRBJ2-3; D is possibly TRBD1 (6 bases). Trimming left V 6 bases short and J 2 bases short, with 15 bases between. Germline V gene data show CDR1 as MDHEN and CDR2 as SYDVKM. The CDR3 is made up of 15 amino acids. CDR3 coding DNA: TGTGCCAGCAGACCCAGGACAGATCTCACAGATACGCAGTATTTT. This encodes CASRPRTDLTDTQYF. Variable domain in full (rest from reference TRBV28 and TRBJ2-3): DVKVTQSSRYLVKRTGEKVFLECVQDMDHENMFWYRQDPGLGLRLIYFSYDVKMKEKGDIPEGYSVSREKKERFSLILESASTNQTSMYLCASRPRTDLTDTQYFGPGTRLTVL.

V and J are TRBV7-2 and TRBJ1-5, with D possibly being TRBD1 (5 bases). The CDR3 is 15 residues long. V shed 4 bases and J shed 3 bases, with 13 bases lying between them. The V gene's germline CDR1 is SGHTA and CDR2 FQGNSA. The CDR3 here is CASSSREVSNQPQHF. In nucleotides, the CDR3 is TGTGCCAGCAGCTCCAGGGAAGTCTCCAATCAGCCCCAGCATTTT.

The V call is TRBV12-3 or TRBV12-4, the J call TRBJ2-1; D possibly corresponds to TRBD1 (5 bases). V lost 6 bases, J lost 8 bases, and 11 bases lay in between. This CDR3 is 12 amino acids long. The CDR3 loop is CASSSGSHEQFF. CDR3 DNA sequence: TGTGCCAGCAGCTCAGGGTCCCATGAGCAGTTCTTC.

J is TRBJ2-7 and V is TRBV6-6; 8 bases are shared with TRBD1. The ends lost 0 bases at V and 1 base at J; junction bases unmatched: 8. Germline V gene data show CDR1 as MNHNY and CDR2 as SVGAGI (reference sequence). This CDR3 comprises 17 residues. This CDR3 reads CASSYSRGQGDSYEQYF. CDR3 in DNA: TGTGCCAGCAGTTACTCCCGAGGACAGGGAGATTCCTACGAGCAGTACTTC.

Many counts were recorded for this clonotype. This chain connects TRBV12-3 or TRBV12-4 to TRBJ2-1; weak D call: TRBD1 (6 bases). V was clipped by 5 bases and J by 6 bases, with 8 bases between them. The CDR3 spans 12 residues. The DNA for the CDR3 is TGTGCCAGCAGTCCACAGGGCAATGAGCAGTTCTTC. Amino acids: CASSPQGNEQFF.

This chain uses TRBV19 with TRBJ2-1; no definite D call. Per the germline V gene, CDR1 is LNHDA and CDR2 is SQIVND (reference sequence). This CDR3 has 15 residues. Trimming removed 1 base from V and 0 bases from J, with 7 bases in between. The CDR3 DNA follows: TGTGCCAGTAGTATAGCACAGAGCTCCTACAATGAGCAGTTCTTC. It codes for CASSIAQSSYNEQFF.

This clonotype showed up many times. The V call is TRBV7-9, the J call TRBJ2-7; the D gene is possibly TRBD1 (5 bases). CDR1 is SEHNR and CDR2 is FQNEAQ in the germline V gene (reference sequence). CDR3 length: 16 residues. Trimming cost V 3 bases and J 0 bases, with 15 bases left between them. DNA for the CDR3: TGTGCCAGCAGCTTCCCTCCCCAGGGTCACTCCTACGAGCAGTACTTC. Its translation: CASSFPPQGHSYEQYF.

The chain links TRBV27 to TRBJ1-1; D may be TRBD1 (5 bases). The CDR3 runs 15 residues. The ends were cut back, 5 bases at V and 2 bases at J, with 15 bases in the middle. CDR1 is MNHEY and CDR2 is SMNVEV in the germline V gene (reference sequence). Here the CDR3 reads CASSDRAGRNTEAFF. The CDR3 DNA follows: TGTGCCAGCAGTGACCGGGCAGGGAGAAACACTGAAGCTTTCTTT.

The table lists this clonotype with a few counts. The DNA of the CDR3 is TGTGCCAGCAGTTTTAGTCCCGGGGGAACTAACTATGGCTACACCTTC. Translation: CASSFSPGGTNYGYTF. J is TRBJ1-2 and V is TRBV27; possible D gene TRBD1, 5 bases. Trimming cost V 3 bases and J 0 bases, with 14 bases left between them. CDR1 and CDR2 (germline): MNHEY, SMNVEV (reference sequence). CDR3 length: 16 residues.

The chain employs TRBV7-2 and TRBJ2-7, with D possibly TRBD1 on 5 matching bases. Germline values: CDR1 SGHTA, CDR2 FQGNSA. The V gene lost 0 bases and the J gene lost 3 bases, with 9 bases spanning the gap. The CDR3 totals 14 residues. The CDR3 loop reads CASSLAGHHYEQYF. The CDR3 DNA follows: TGTGCCAGCAGCTTAGCCGGACATCACTACGAGCAGTACTTC.

The genes are TRBV6-2 or TRBV6-3 and TRBJ2-1; D gene ambiguous. V was pared by 6 bases and J by 4 bases, with 10 bases between. The CDR3 is 13 amino acids. Germline V gives CDR1 MNHEY, CDR2 SVGEGT. CDR3 sequence: CASSQYPYNEQFF. In DNA, the CDR3 is TGTGCCAGCAGCCAGTACCCTTACAATGAGCAGTTCTTC.

The rearrangement links TRBV2 to TRBJ1-1, with a weak D call TRBD1 (5 bases). V was shortened by 1 base and J by 1 base, with 13 bases between the two germline ends. CDR1 is SNHLY and CDR2 is FYNNEI in the germline V gene. The CDR3 loop spans 16 amino acids. This chain's CDR3 is CASSEDWQGGNTEAFF. DNA of the CDR3: TGTGCCAGCAGTGAAGATTGGCAGGGAGGGAACACTGAAGCTTTCTTT.

In this sample, this clonotype turned up a few times. The chain carries TRBV7-9 and TRBJ1-2; D call uncertain. Trimming pared 1 base from V and 6 bases from J, leaving 9 bases between. CDR3 length equals 13 residues. The germline V gene encodes CDR1 SEHNR and CDR2 FQNEAQ (reference sequence). CDR3 nucleotide sequence: TGTGCCAGCAGCTTAGGCCCAAATAATGGCTACACCTTC. The encoded protein is CASSLGPNNGYTF.

V gene TRBV6-2 or TRBV6-3 combines with J gene TRBJ2-3; D is possibly TRBD2 (6 bases). Trimming pared 6 bases from V and 4 bases from J, leaving 20 bases between. Germline V CDR1 and CDR2: MNHEY, SVGEGT. CDR3 length equals 16 residues. The CDR3, as DNA: TGTGCCAGCAGACTCCCGGGCCAGTGGGGGGCAGATACGCAGTATTTT. Translating gives CASRLPGQWGADTQYF.

This clonotype was observed a handful of times. This chain joins TRBV20-1 and TRBJ1-1; D is unresolved. This CDR3 region has 16 residues. Germline CDR1 DFQATT, CDR2 SNEGSKA (reference sequence). Trimming took off 4 bases at V and 0 bases at J, with 18 bases between the two ends. CDR3 amino acids: CSATPPLELLNTEAFF. The CDR3, as DNA: TGCAGTGCTACCCCCCCCCTAGAACTCTTGAACACTGAAGCTTTCTTT.

The V call is TRBV2, the J call TRBJ1-3; D unclear. The CDR3 extends over 10 amino acids. The germline V gene encodes CDR1 SNHLY and CDR2 FYNNEI. Trimming cost V 10 bases and J 3 bases, with 4 bases left between them. CDR3 nucleotide sequence: TGTGCCACCCTTGGAAACACCATATATTTT. Translated, it gives CATLGNTIYF.

The J gene is TRBJ1-1, the V gene TRBV19, with D tentatively TRBD1 (6 bases). This CDR3 region has 14 residues. V dropped 2 bases and J dropped 4 bases, with 11 bases sitting between them. CDR1 is LNHDA and CDR2 is SQIVND in the germline V gene (reference sequence). Here the CDR3 DNA reads TGTGCCAGTAGTATAAGCACAGGGAGCACTGAAGCTTTCTTT. As protein: CASSISTGSTEAFF.

The chain couples TRBV7-6 to TRBJ2-7; tentative D call: TRBD2 (6 bases). The CDR3 is 16 residues long. CDR1 is SGHVS and CDR2 is FNYEAQ in the germline V gene. With 5 bases removed from V and 3 bases from J, the gap between germline ends came to 20 bases. DNA for the CDR3: TGTGCCAGCAGCGGTAACCCGGTACAGGAGGGCTACGAGCAGTACTTC. It codes for CASSGNPVQEGYEQYF.

This clonotype was seen a handful of times. The gene calls are TRBV28 and TRBJ2-5, with 7 positions matching TRBD2. Germline V CDR1 and CDR2: MDHEN, SYDVKM. V trimming: 5 bases; J trimming: 2 bases; junction bases outside the gene matches: 8. The CDR3 sequence is 15 residues long. The CDR3 region is CASSPGPGGQETQYF. The CDR3 DNA follows: TGTGCCAGCAGTCCGGGGCCGGGGGGTCAAGAGACCCAGTACTTC. The full variable domain, its missing parts supplied by reference TRBV28 and TRBJ2-5, is DVKVTQSSRYLVKRTGEKVFLECVQDMDHENMFWYRQDPGLGLRLIYFSYDVKMKEKGDIPEGYSVSREKKERFSLILESASTNQTSMYLCASSPGPGGQETQYFGPGTRLLVL.

The chain carries TRBV14 and TRBJ2-3; D ambiguous. The CDR3 loop spans 13 amino acids. Germline assignment: CDR1 SGHDN and CDR2 FVKESK. Trimming shortened V by 0 bases and J by 4 bases, and 5 bases separated the two germline ends. CDR3 in amino acids: CASSQDSPDTQYF. In DNA form, the CDR3 reads TGTGCCAGCAGCCAAGATTCCCCAGATACGCAGTATTTT.

There are a few counts of this clonotype. The chain combines TRBV10-3 with TRBJ1-2, with D perhaps TRBD1 (5 bases). Trimming took 11 bases from V and 5 from J, leaving 24 bases between them. The germline CDR1 and CDR2 sequences are ENHRY and SYGVKD. There are 15 residues in the CDR3. For the CDR3, the DNA is TGTGCCTCCATGTCGTATTGGGGGGGACCTTATGGCTACACCTTC. It yields the protein CASMSYWGGPYGYTF.

The chain recombines TRBV7-6 with TRBJ1-1, with D unresolved. V was cut by 3 bases and J by 7 bases, with 9 bases left in between. CDR3 size: 12 residues. Per the germline V gene, CDR1 is SGHVS and CDR2 is FNYEAQ. The CDR3 DNA reads TGTGCCAGCAGCTTTCGTCCTCATGAAGCTTTCTTT. Its translation is CASSFRPHEAFF.

V usage is TRBV6-5 and J usage is TRBJ2-3, with 7 bases fitting TRBD1. V dropped 1 base and J dropped 2; count of bases not matched to a gene: 3. Germline CDR1 reads MNHEY; CDR2 reads SVGAGI. CDR3 length: 15 amino acids. In nucleotides, the CDR3 is TGTGCCAGCAGTTACTTAGGACAGGACACAGATACGCAGTATTTT. Amino acids: CASSYLGQDTDTQYF.